These 18 T cell receptor beta chains were sequenced from one sample in a study of blood T cells in healthy people across ages. Together with a sample-barcoded 5' primer, a J-beta primer mix was included in a second PCR lasting about 6 to 11 cycles. TCRdb reanalysed the 5' RACE reads using MiXCR and keeps one entry per CDR3 protein. The sample yields more than 1,400,000 distinct CDR3 sequences, roughly 45% seen once. The material sequenced was blood. These TCRs come from a woman between 18 and 29 years old in good health.

The gene calls are TRBV30 and TRBJ2-1; no firm D call. This CDR3 has 12 residues. Germline V gene lookup returns CDR1 GTSNPN and CDR2 SVGIG (reference sequence). V was shortened by 0 bases and J by 7 bases, with 7 bases between the two germline ends. The CDR3 sequence is CAWSVPANEQFF. The CDR3 bases are TGTGCCTGGAGTGTACCGGCGAATGAGCAGTTCTTC.

This clonotype was found a few times. This sequence joins TRBV4-1 and TRBJ2-3, with D perhaps matching TRBD1 (5 bases). Germline V gene data show CDR1 as MGHRA and CDR2 as YSYEKL. This CDR3 has 15 amino acids. Trimming left V 0 bases short and J 11 bases short, with 18 bases between. The CDR3 sequence: CASSQEVLSLTGQYF. For the CDR3, the DNA is TGCGCCAGCAGCCAAGAAGTGCTTTCCCTTACAGGGCAGTATTTT.

The chain couples TRBV28 to TRBJ2-1, with TRBD2 identical over 12 bases. The CDR3 is 17 amino acids. V was clipped by 4 bases and J by 3 bases; unmatched bases: 7. CDR1 and CDR2 from the germline V gene are MDHEN and SYDVKM. CDR3 protein: CASSSRLAGANYNEQFF. The CDR3 DNA reads as TGTGCCAGCAGTTCCAGACTAGCGGGGGCTAACTACAATGAGCAGTTCTTC.

The gene calls are TRBV12-3 or TRBV12-4 and TRBJ1-6; D is unclear. Trimming stripped 6 bases from V and 5 bases from J, with 5 bases between. The CDR3 covers 12 residues. CDR3 sequence: CASRLHNSPLHF. CDR3 in DNA: TGTGCCAGCAGGCTCCATAATTCACCCCTCCACTTT.

This clonotype has only a few counts. The chain is built from TRBV10-3 and TRBJ1-1, with TRBD1 as a possible D gene (6 bases). Per germline, CDR1 ENHRY and CDR2 SYGVKD. The CDR3 has 13 amino acids. V gave up 10 bases and J gave up 5 bases, with 17 bases separating them. The CDR3 DNA sequence: TGTGCCACCTTACAGGGAAGGGAGACTGAAGCTTTCTTT. Protein sequence: CATLQGRETEAFF.

This clonotype appeared a few times. The rearrangement links TRBV9 to TRBJ2-7; a weak D match, TRBD1 (6 bases). Trimming shortened V by 4 bases and J by 2 bases, and 10 bases separated the two germline ends. The CDR3 is made up of 13 amino acids. Germline assignment: CDR1 SGDLS and CDR2 YYNGEE. CDR3 DNA: TGTGCCAGCAGCCGGGACACAACCTACGAGCAGTACTTC. Residues: CASSRDTTYEQYF.

This rearrangement joins TRBV6-5 to TRBJ1-1; D is perhaps TRBD1 (5 bases). Germline V lookup: CDR1 MNHEY, CDR2 SVGAGI. This CDR3 has 14 residues. V was cut by 4 bases and J by 3 bases, with 12 bases left in between. CDR3 nucleotides: TGTGCCAGCAGTTTTCTTTGGGGGGACACTGAAGCTTTCTTT. Its protein product is CASSFLWGDTEAFF.

The V gene is TRBV20-1, the J gene TRBJ1-4; D is ambiguous. The CDR3 length is 14 residues. Trimming took off 0 bases at V and 4 bases at J, with 9 bases between the two ends. Germline V gene data show CDR1 as DFQATT and CDR2 as SNEGSKA (reference sequence). CDR3 DNA: TGCAGTGCTAGAGATAACAGAAATAATGAAAAACTGTTTTTT. Translated: CSARDNRNNEKLFF.

This chain joins TRBV18 and TRBJ1-1; D gene ambiguous. Germline V gives CDR1 KGHSH, CDR2 LQKENI. Deletions cut 4 bases from V and 6 bases from J, with 18 bases between. This CDR3 contains 15 residues. The CDR3 sequence: CASSRGLGVSSEAFF. In nucleotides, the CDR3 is TGTGCCAGCTCACGCGGATTGGGTGTCAGTTCTGAAGCTTTCTTT.

The V call is TRBV20-1, the J call TRBJ2-7; D uncertain. CDR1 DFQATT and CDR2 SNEGSKA come from the germline V gene (reference sequence). This CDR3 is 14 amino acids long. V lost 6 bases and J lost 3, with 18 bases in between. In DNA, the CDR3 is TGCAGTGCCCCCGGCGCGGAACGGAGCTACGAGCAGTACTTC. As protein: CSAPGAERSYEQYF.

The J gene is TRBJ2-1, the V gene TRBV20-1; D is perhaps TRBD2 (6 bases). Germline lookup yields CDR1 DFQATT and CDR2 SNEGSKA (reference sequence). This CDR3 is built from 15 residues. V shed 0 bases and J shed 10 bases, with 19 bases lying between them. As DNA, the CDR3 is TGCAGTGCTAGAGATCTGGATGGAGGGGCCTACGAGCAGTTCTTC. It codes for CSARDLDGGAYEQFF.

The rearrangement uses TRBV12-5 and TRBJ1-1; possible D gene TRBD1, 6 bases. The CDR3 runs to 14 residues. The ends were cut back, 1 base at V and 4 bases at J, with 10 bases in the middle. Germline V gene data show CDR1 as LGHNT and CDR2 as FRNRAP. The CDR3 DNA sequence: TGTGCTAGTGGTTTGGCAGGGGTCGGCACTGAAGCTTTCTTT. Translating gives CASGLAGVGTEAFF.

The chain recombines TRBV15 with TRBJ2-1; the match to TRBD2 covers 12 bases. Germline V gene lookup returns CDR1 LNHNV and CDR2 YYDKDF (reference sequence). The CDR3 loop spans 17 amino acids. J gave up 6 bases and V 0 bases, and 6 bases lay outside the gene matches. CDR3: CATSRDLAGGPLNEQFF. As DNA, the CDR3 is TGTGCCACCAGCAGAGATCTAGCGGGGGGGCCCCTCAATGAGCAGTTCTTC.

This clonotype was picked up a small number of times. The chain employs TRBV7-6 and TRBJ2-3; 8 nucleotides agree with TRBD1. Germline trimming cut 4 bases from V and 0 bases from J; bases unmatched to any gene: 15. This CDR3 contains 19 residues. The germline V gene encodes CDR1 SGHVS and CDR2 FNYEAQ. This chain's CDR3 is CASSSPGQAIVSSTDTQYF. CDR3 in DNA: TGTGCCAGCAGCTCGCCGGGACAGGCCATTGTTTCTAGCACAGATACGCAGTATTTT.

A few counts support this clonotype. This chain joins TRBV6-5 and TRBJ2-5; D may be TRBD1 (5 bases). The V gene lost 2 bases and the J gene lost 5 bases, with 18 bases spanning the gap. The CDR3 sequence is 16 residues long. Germline CDR1 is MNHEY and CDR2 is SVGAGI. The CDR3 is CASSYGSQGPFETQYF. The CDR3 DNA reads as TGTGCCAGCAGTTACGGTAGCCAGGGTCCGTTTGAGACCCAGTACTTC.

This chain links TRBV20-1 with TRBJ2-1, with TRBD2 as a possible D gene (6 bases). The J call is doubtful: the DNA matches TRBJ2-7 better. The CDR3 totals 18 residues. Germline CDR1 and CDR2: DFQATT and SNEGSKA (reference sequence). The CDR3 sequence is CSARVLGSGPSDYNEQYF. CDR3 in DNA: TGCAGTGCTAGAGTATTAGGGAGCGGACCCTCGGACTACAATGAGCAGTACTTC.

This clonotype was seen a handful of times. The chain joins TRBV4-1 to TRBJ2-3; TRBD2 is a possible D gene (6 bases). The germline V and J ends were trimmed by 3 bases and 4 bases, with 14 bases remaining between them. Germline CDR1 MGHRA, CDR2 YSYEKL. The CDR3 is made up of 15 amino acids. In DNA, the CDR3 is TGCGCCAGCAGCCACAAGGAGGGATTAGCAGATACGCAGTATTTT. Translation: CASSHKEGLADTQYF.

The V gene is TRBV10-3, the J gene TRBJ2-3; no clear D. This CDR3 has 15 amino acids. Per germline, CDR1 ENHRY and CDR2 SYGVKD. The CDR3 reads CVISSDGANTDTQYF. The CDR3 nucleotides are TGTGTCATTTCGTCGGATGGTGCGAACACAGATACGCAGTATTTT.